These 10 T cell receptor beta chains were all obtained from the same sample, sequenced in a study of cytomegalovirus exposure and HLA in healthy donors. PCR amplification relied on 60 Vbeta primers (plus 13 Jbeta primers). Sequencing was performed with immunoSEQ multiplex PCR; in TCRdb, only in-frame clones are kept and a portion is missing. The sample includes about 51,000 clones, approximately 85% of them seen just once. Sequencing was done on a sample of PBMCs. The receptors were gathered from a boy between 10 and 17 years old in good health and CMV-seropositive.

This sequence joins TRBV5-1 and TRBJ2-3, with D unclear. V shed 0 bases and J shed 4 bases, with 6 bases lying between them. The germline V gene has CDR1 SGHRS and CDR2 YFSETQ. This CDR3 is 13 amino acids long. In DNA, the CDR3 is TGCGCCAGCAGCTTGGCCTTTCCAGATACGCAGTATTTT. Translating gives CASSLAFPDTQYF.

This clone occurred once. The rearrangement uses TRBV19 and TRBJ2-1; D is uncertain. V was trimmed by 3 bases and J by 1 base, leaving 10 bases between them. CDR1 is LNHDA and CDR2 is SQIVND in the germline V gene (reference sequence). This CDR3 has 15 residues. CDR3 DNA: TGTGCCAGTAGTATCTGGCAGGTATCCTACAATGAGCAGTTCTTC. As protein: CASSIWQVSYNEQFF.

The chain couples TRBV4-1 to TRBJ1-4, with TRBD1 as a possible D gene (5 bases). CDR3 length: 15 amino acids. V dropped 5 bases and J dropped 7 bases, with 17 bases sitting between them. Germline CDR1 and CDR2: MGHRA and YSYEKL. The CDR3 sequence is CASSVRQSLREKLFF. The CDR3, as DNA: TGCGCCAGCAGCGTAAGACAGAGTCTTCGTGAAAAACTGTTTTTT.

The chain carries TRBV29-1 and TRBJ1-2; TRBD1 matches at 8 bases. Germline V gives CDR1 SQVTM, CDR2 ANQGSEA. The CDR3 loop spans 12 amino acids. V shed 5 bases, J shed 2 bases, and the junction held 1 base outside the gene matches. CDR3: CSVTGGNYGYTF. The CDR3 region has the DNA TGCAGCGTTACAGGGGGAAACTATGGCTACACCTTC.

V usage is TRBV5-1 and J usage is TRBJ1-1, with D possibly being TRBD1 (6 bases). The ends were cut back, 0 bases at V and 5 bases at J, with 11 bases in the middle. There are 14 residues in the CDR3. CDR1 is SGHRS, CDR2 YFSETQ, per germline. The CDR3 sequence: CASSLGGGGTEAFF. CDR3 sequence (DNA): TGCGCCAGCAGCTTGGGAGGGGGGGGTACTGAAGCTTTCTTT.

V usage is TRBV27 and J usage is TRBJ2-7; D not certain. This CDR3 comprises 13 residues. The germline V gene has CDR1 MNHEY and CDR2 SMNVEV (reference sequence). The V and J ends lost 4 bases and 2 bases respectively, with 9 bases between them. CDR3 coding DNA: TGTGCCAGCAGTTCAAGCAATACCTACGAGCAGTACTTC. Translation gives CASSSSNTYEQYF.

CDR3 in amino acids: CATSRDGPSEGSGNTIYF. In nucleotides, the CDR3 is TGTGCCACCAGCAGAGATGGGCCATCGGAGGGCTCTGGAAACACCATATATTTT. This chain links TRBV15 with TRBJ1-3, with D unresolved. CDR1 and CDR2 (germline): LNHNV, YYDKDF (reference sequence). The CDR3 is made up of 18 amino acids. Deletions cut 0 bases from V and 0 bases from J, with 15 bases between.

The chain recombines TRBV14 with TRBJ2-7; 11 nucleotides agree with TRBD2. CDR3 length equals 18 residues. The V gene's germline CDR1 is SGHDN and CDR2 FVKESK. After removal of 4 bases from V and 2 bases from J, the junction contained 13 bases not matched to a gene. DNA of the CDR3: TGTGCCAGCAGCCCCCGGCATCTAGCGGGGGGTTCTGCCTACGAGCAGTACTTC. This gives the protein CASSPRHLAGGSAYEQYF.

This clone was counted between two and nine times. The chain joins TRBV27 to TRBJ2-3; no firm D call. In germline, CDR1 is MNHEY, CDR2 SMNVEV (reference sequence). The CDR3 sequence is 14 residues long. The germline V and J ends were trimmed by 2 bases and 5 bases, with 11 bases remaining between them. This CDR3 reads CASSLRVYGDTQYF. CDR3 nucleotides: TGTGCCAGCAGTTTAAGAGTCTACGGAGATACGCAGTATTTT.

The V call is TRBV6-6, the J call TRBJ1-3; maybe TRBD1 (5 bases). V was pared by 5 bases and J by 1 base, with 15 bases between. CDR3 length equals 16 residues. The germline gives CDR1 MNHNY, CDR2 SVGAGI (reference sequence). CDR3 loop: CASSPALTGSGNTIYF. CDR3 nucleotides: TGTGCCAGCAGTCCTGCCCTTACAGGATCTGGAAACACCATATATTTT.